The text below deals with one TCR beta chain. The antigen remains unidentified. V lost 0 bases, J lost 4 bases, and 9 bases stayed unmatched. CDR1 SGHDT and CDR2 YYEEEE come from the germline V gene. This CDR3 is built from 18 residues. This entry comes from a study of cytomegalovirus exposure and HLA in healthy donors. Study-wide points: The authors listed approximately 150 TCR beta chains as cytomegalovirus-associated. Reports indicated that the classifier achieved high specificity and sensitivity in diagnosing cytomegalovirus status. A few CMV-associated chains proved CMV antigen-specific in vitro.

Data came from immunoSEQ multiplex PCR; TCRdb stores just in-frame clones and leaves some out. The sample yields about 73,000 clones, roughly 90% seen once. The sequencing input was PBMCs. This TCR was recovered from a woman younger than 30 in good health and CMV-seropositive. The J gene is TRBJ2-1, the V gene TRBV5-6; 11 bases are shared with TRBD2. CDR3 DNA: TGTGCCAGCAGCTTGGCCGCGGCTAGCGGGGGGATATACAATGAGCAGTTCTTC. Its protein is CASSLAAASGGIYNEQFF.